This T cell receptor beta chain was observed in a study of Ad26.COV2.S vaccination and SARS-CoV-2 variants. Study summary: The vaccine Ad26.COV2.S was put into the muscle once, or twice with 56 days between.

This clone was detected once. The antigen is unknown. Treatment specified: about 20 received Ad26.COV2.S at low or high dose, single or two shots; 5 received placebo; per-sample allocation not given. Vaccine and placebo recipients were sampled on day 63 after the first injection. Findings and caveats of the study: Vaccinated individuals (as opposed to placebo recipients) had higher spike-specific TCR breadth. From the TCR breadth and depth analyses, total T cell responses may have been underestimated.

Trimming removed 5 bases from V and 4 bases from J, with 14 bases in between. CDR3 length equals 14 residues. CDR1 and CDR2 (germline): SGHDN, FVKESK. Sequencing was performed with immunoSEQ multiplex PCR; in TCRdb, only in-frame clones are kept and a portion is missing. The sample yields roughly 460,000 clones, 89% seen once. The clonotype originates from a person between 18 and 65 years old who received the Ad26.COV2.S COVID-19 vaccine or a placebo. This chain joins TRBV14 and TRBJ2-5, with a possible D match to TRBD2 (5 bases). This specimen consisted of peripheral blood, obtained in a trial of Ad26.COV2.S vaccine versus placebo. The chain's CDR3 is CASSYSAGRETQYF. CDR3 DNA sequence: TGTGCCAGCAGCTATAGTGCGGGTAGAGAGACCCAGTACTTC. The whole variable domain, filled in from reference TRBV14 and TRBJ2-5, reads EAGVTQFPSHSVIEKGQTVTLRCDPISGHDNLYWYRRVMGKEIKFLLHFVKESKQDESGMPNNRFLAERTGGTYSTLKVQPAELEDSGVYFCASSYSAGRETQYFGPGTRLLVL.